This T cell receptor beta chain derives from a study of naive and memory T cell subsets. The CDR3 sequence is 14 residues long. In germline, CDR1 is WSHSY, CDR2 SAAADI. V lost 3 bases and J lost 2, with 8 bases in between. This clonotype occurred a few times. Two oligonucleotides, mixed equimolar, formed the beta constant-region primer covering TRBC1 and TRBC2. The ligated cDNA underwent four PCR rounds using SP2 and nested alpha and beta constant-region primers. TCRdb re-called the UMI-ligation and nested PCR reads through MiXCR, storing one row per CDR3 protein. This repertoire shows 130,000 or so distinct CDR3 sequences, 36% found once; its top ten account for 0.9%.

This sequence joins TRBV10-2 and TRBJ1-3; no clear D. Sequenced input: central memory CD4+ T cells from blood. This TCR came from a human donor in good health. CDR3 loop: CASSERITGNTIYF. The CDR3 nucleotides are TGCGCCAGCAGTGAAAGGATTACTGGAAACACCATATATTTT.